This T cell receptor beta chain emerged from a study of blood T cell repertoires in COVID-19. Generated by immunoSEQ multiplex PCR, the TCRdb table keeps only in-frame clones and is missing some. The top ten clones hold about 39% of a sample with around 53,000 clones, 60% to 80% of them seen once. V lost 6 bases and J lost 8, with 16 bases in between. In germline, CDR1 is MNHNY, CDR2 SVGAGI (reference sequence). This CDR3 is built from 13 residues. Sequenced material: peripheral blood. The rearrangement joins TRBV6-6 to TRBJ1-2, with D tentatively TRBD1 (5 bases). This clonotype was sampled from a man between 65 and 85 years old with active or convalescent COVID-19. The CDR3 loop reads CASSMDTFGGYTF. The CDR3 nucleotides read TGTGCCAGCAGCATGGACACGTTTGGCGGCTACACCTTC.